The clone carrying this T cell receptor (beta chain) has only one observation. What it binds is not known. V gave up 0 bases and J gave up 7 bases, with 16 bases separating them. This CDR3 is 16 amino acids long. Germline values: CDR1 KGHSH, CDR2 LQKENI. Repertoires were generated with immunoSEQ multiplex PCR, while TCRdb's copy carries only in-frame clones and drops some. The table has some 200,000 clones, around 90% seen once; the top ten hold 1% to 1.2%. This specimen comes from a study of cytomegalovirus exposure and HLA in healthy donors. Overall study results and limits: A list of 150 to 200 TCR beta chains associated with cytomegalovirus was given.

The V gene is TRBV18, the J gene TRBJ2-1, with D possibly TRBD2 on 6 matching bases. Sequenced material: PBMCs. The TCR sequence derives from a woman in her late teens or twenties in good health and CMV-seronegative. The CDR3 DNA reads TGTGCCAGCTCACCACCAGGTGGGAGGATTGATAATGAGCAGTTCTTC. Translated: CASSPPGGRIDNEQFF.